The sequence of this T cell receptor (beta chain) was determined in a study of cytotoxic CD8 clonotypes in ibrutinib-treated CLL. For the study at large: Outcomes included some 24 partial and 2 complete responses; after median about 5.5 years, 14 stayed remitted and about 12 progressed.

The CDR3 runs to 13 residues. Per the germline V gene, CDR1 is LNHNV and CDR2 is YYDKDF (reference sequence). V trimming: 8 bases; J trimming: 5 bases; junction bases outside the gene matches: 9. General observations from the study: There were differences in sampling times between sustained-remission and progressing patients. Pretreatment clonality was elevated relative to age-matched healthy donors and paralleled circulating CD8+ T-cell counts. Public clonotypes, an uncommon group, contracted or remained stable on treatment.

The method was immunoSEQ multiplex PCR; TCRdb's version includes in-frame clones alone and lacks a portion of them. The sample lists over 120,000 clones; around 82% were seen once. Of note for this clone: Its specificity is not known.

The chain links TRBV15 to TRBJ2-7; 7 bases map to TRBD1. The TCR sequence derives from a human donor with chronic lymphocytic leukemia. This material consisted of PBMCs, taken after 36 months of ibrutinib treatment. The CDR3 reads CATEKRQGHEQYF. The CDR3 coding sequence is TGTGCCACCGAGAAGAGACAGGGCCACGAGCAGTACTTC.